The next 13 T cell receptor beta chains were all read from a single sample in a study of cytomegalovirus exposure and HLA in healthy donors. The study ran its PCR with 60 Vbeta and 13 Jbeta primers. Data came from immunoSEQ multiplex PCR; TCRdb stores just in-frame clones and leaves some out. The sample has 150,000 or so clones; 70% to 90% are singletons. What was sequenced was PBMCs. All receptors derive from a man between 18 and 29 years old in good health and CMV-seropositive.

This chain connects TRBV19 to TRBJ2-7, with TRBD1 matching 8 bases. Germline assignment: CDR1 LNHDA and CDR2 SQIVND (reference sequence). The CDR3 extends over 12 amino acids. Trimming cost V 8 bases and J 3 bases; bases outside gene matches: 3. The CDR3 loop is CASGDRSYEQYF. The CDR3 coding sequence is TGTGCCAGTGGGGACAGGAGCTACGAGCAGTACTTC.

V and J are TRBV9 and TRBJ2-5; 9 nucleotides agree with TRBD1. The CDR3 is made up of 14 amino acids. The germline gives CDR1 SGDLS, CDR2 YYNGEE. Unmatched junction bases numbered 5, after V lost 3 bases and J lost 5 bases. The CDR3 bases are TGTGCCAGCAGCGGGACAGGGGCAGGGGAGACCCAGTACTTC. Its protein is CASSGTGAGETQYF.

The rearrangement uses TRBV4-3 and TRBJ2-7; 12 nucleotides match TRBD2. Germline-derived CDR1 and CDR2 are LGHNA and YSLEER. Trimming removed 2 bases from V and 6 bases from J; junction bases left unmatched: 8. The CDR3 consists of 16 residues. The CDR3 spells CASSQYASGGVAEQYF. CDR3 sequence (DNA): TGCGCCAGCAGCCAATATGCTAGCGGGGGGGTTGCCGAGCAGTACTTC.

This clone was observed a few times. The chain couples TRBV25-1 to TRBJ1-2, with D possibly TRBD1 on 6 matching bases. The CDR3 totals 15 residues. Germline V lookup: CDR1 MGHDK, CDR2 SYGVNS. V lost 4 bases and J 0 bases, leaving 12 bases between the germline ends. The CDR3 spells CASSAGTKANYGYTF. The CDR3 DNA is TGTGCCAGCAGTGCCGGGACAAAAGCTAACTATGGCTACACCTTC.

V usage is TRBV5-4 and J usage is TRBJ1-4, with D possibly TRBD1 on 5 matching bases. This CDR3 is 12 amino acids long. The germline CDR1 and CDR2 sequences are SGHNT and YYREEE (reference sequence). Trimming cost V 2 bases and J 14 bases, with 13 bases left between them. CDR3 sequence (DNA): TGTGCCAGCAGCTTCTTTCAGGGTCCGCTGTTTTTT. It encodes CASSFFQGPLFF.

This clone was counted once. The gene calls are TRBV7-2 and TRBJ2-3; 7 bases agree with TRBD1. The germline CDR1 and CDR2 sequences are SGHTA and FQGNSA. The CDR3 runs 14 residues. The V and J ends lost 7 bases and 5 bases, in that order; junction bases with no gene match: 9. CDR3 DNA: TGTGCCAGCACCCCACACAGGGGCAAAGATACGCAGTATTTT. It yields the protein CASTPHRGKDTQYF.

CDR3 sequence reads: CASSLEAVEAFF. The CDR3 DNA reads as TGTGCCAGCAGCTTAGAAGCGGTTGAAGCTTTCTTT. The V gene is TRBV7-9, the J gene TRBJ1-1, with D hard to call. The CDR3 runs 12 residues. CDR1 is SEHNR and CDR2 is FQNEAQ in the germline V gene (reference sequence). Between the trimmed V and J ends, which lost 1 base and 7 bases, there was a span of 7 bases.

The gene calls are TRBV30 and TRBJ1-6; D not certain. The V end was cut by 6 bases, the J end by 10 bases, with 10 bases between. The CDR3 spans 11 residues. Germline assignment: CDR1 GTSNPN and CDR2 SVGIG (reference sequence). The CDR3 spells CACRGNSPLHF. The CDR3 DNA is TGTGCCTGCCGAGGGAACTCACCCCTCCACTTT.

Only one count was recorded for this clone. The gene calls are TRBV10-3 and TRBJ2-3, with 9 bases that match TRBD1. With V trimmed by 6 bases and J by 0 bases, 10 bases remained unmatched. CDR3 size: 17 residues. The germline V gene encodes CDR1 ENHRY and CDR2 SYGVKD. The CDR3 loop reads CAIRTTQGAGSTDTQYF. The CDR3 DNA reads TGTGCCATCAGGACGACACAGGGGGCGGGGAGCACAGATACGCAGTATTTT.

This clone has just a few counts. The V gene is TRBV2, the J gene TRBJ2-7, with 8 bases matching TRBD2. The junction had 12 bases not matched to a gene; V was cut back by 7 bases and J by 7 bases. From germline, CDR1 is SNHLY and CDR2 FYNNEI. This CDR3 has 14 amino acids. DNA for the CDR3: TGTGCCAGCACCCCCCGGGGGGGGGCGGGAGAGCAGTACTTC. This sequence encodes CASTPRGGAGEQYF.

The rearrangement uses TRBV11-2 and TRBJ2-6; D is possibly TRBD2 (6 bases). The CDR3 contains 19 residues. Trimming shortened V by 5 bases and J by 1 base, and 21 bases separated the two germline ends. CDR1 SGHAT and CDR2 FQNNGV come from the germline V gene. CDR3 in amino acids: CASSLGVGTGVSGANVLTF. The CDR3 region has the DNA TGTGCCAGCAGCCTAGGAGTTGGGACTGGGGTATCTGGGGCCAACGTCCTGACTTTC.

This chain connects TRBV7-8 to TRBJ2-7; perhaps TRBD1 as D (6 bases). This CDR3 region has 18 residues. Trimming cost V 5 bases and J 0 bases, with 23 bases left between them. Germline-derived CDR1 and CDR2 are SGHVS and FQNEAQ. Here the CDR3 reads CASSRPRDKLLSSYEQYF. CDR3 DNA: TGTGCCAGCAGCCGACCCCGGGACAAACTACTTAGCTCCTACGAGCAGTACTTC.

The rearrangement links TRBV7-9 to TRBJ2-2; the D gene is possibly TRBD2 (6 bases). V was cut by 8 bases and J by 4 bases, with 17 bases left in between. There are 15 residues in the CDR3. CDR1 and CDR2 (germline): SEHNR, FQNEAQ (reference sequence). The CDR3: CASCGVSGPTGELFF. CDR3 nucleotides: TGTGCCAGCTGCGGGGTTTCGGGGCCCACCGGGGAGCTGTTTTTT.